These 23 T cell receptor beta chains originate from one sample sequenced in a study of T cells in tuberculosis. The table came from immunoSEQ multiplex PCR; TCRdb's copy has only in-frame clones and leaves some out. Among about 37,000 clones listed, roughly 93% were seen once. Sequenced input: PBMCs. The receptors originated from a donor between 10 and 35 years old with latent tuberculosis or without tuberculosis infection. Some clones in this sample may be carry-over from other donors' samples.

This clone was observed once. This chain links TRBV29-1 with TRBJ2-1; the match to TRBD1 covers 8 bases. Germline V gene sequence: CDR1 SQVTM, CDR2 ANQGSEA. The CDR3 runs to 14 residues. Trimming at V came to 7 bases and at J to 5 bases, leaving 10 bases not matched to a gene. The CDR3 nucleotides read TGCAGCGGCGCTCCCCCGACAGGGGACAATGAGCAGTTCTTC. Translating gives CSGAPPTGDNEQFF.

This sequence joins TRBV6-5 and TRBJ2-3; 7 nucleotides align to TRBD1. Germline V gene data show CDR1 as MNHEY and CDR2 as SVGAGI. Trimming at V came to 0 bases and at J to 5 bases, leaving 2 bases not matched to a gene. This CDR3 contains 14 residues. CDR3 nucleotides: TGTGCCAGCAGTTACTCACAGGGGAAAGATACGCAGTATTTT. This codes for CASSYSQGKDTQYF.

Points on this clone: The same CDR3 is also encoded by other DNA sequences in this sample. The chain couples TRBV5-4 to TRBJ1-1; D not resolved. V lost 7 bases and J 2 bases, leaving 12 bases between the germline ends. The CDR3 runs 13 residues. Looked up from germline, CDR1 is SGHNT and CDR2 is YYREEE (reference sequence). The CDR3 reads CASCEGKNTEAFF. CDR3 DNA sequence: TGTGCCAGCTGCGAGGGCAAAAACACTGAAGCTTTCTTT.

This chain's CDR3 is CASSLAGGLATEAFF. The CDR3 region has the DNA TGTGCCAGCAGCTTGGCCGGGGGGCTGGCCACTGAAGCTTTCTTT. The chain couples TRBV5-6 to TRBJ1-1; a weak D match, TRBD1 (6 bases). This CDR3 has 15 residues. Trimming removed 0 bases from V and 4 bases from J, with 13 bases in between. Germline V CDR1 and CDR2: SGHDT, YYEEEE.

The chain couples TRBV4-1 to TRBJ1-4; maybe TRBD1 (6 bases). The CDR3 contains 15 residues. CDR1 is MGHRA and CDR2 is YSYEKL in the germline V gene. V dropped 4 bases and J dropped 3 bases, with 12 bases sitting between them. The CDR3 loop is CASSRSGDPNEKLFF. In DNA, the CDR3 is TGCGCCAGCAGCCGATCAGGGGATCCTAATGAAAAACTGTTTTTT.

This chain joins TRBV5-4 and TRBJ2-2, with D possibly being TRBD1 or TRBD2 (6 bases each). The CDR3 spans 15 residues. Germline V gives CDR1 SGHNT, CDR2 YYREEE (reference sequence). V lost 8 bases to trimming and J lost 3 bases, with 17 bases between them. For the CDR3, the DNA is TGTGCCAGTAGCGGTCCGGGACACTACACCGGGGAGCTGTTTTTT. It yields the protein CASSGPGHYTGELFF.

CDR3 sequence reads: CASSGGTGNNEQFF. The CDR3 coding sequence is TGTGCCAGCAGTGGGGGGACAGGGAACAATGAGCAGTTCTTC. J is TRBJ2-1 and V is TRBV2; 9 bases are a match to TRBD1. This CDR3 is 14 amino acids long. Germline values: CDR1 SNHLY, CDR2 FYNNEI. Trimming at V came to 4 bases and at J to 5 bases, leaving 3 bases not matched to a gene.

This sequence joins TRBV1 and TRBJ1-2; the DNA was not compared with TRBD1, the D call given in the table. TRBV1 is termed a pseudogene. This CDR3 spans 20 amino acids. The DNA for the CDR3 is TGCACCAGCAGCCAGGACTTAGGGACAGGGGGCGCGACAGGAACTTTCGGCTACACCTTC. Translating gives CTSSQDLGTGGATGTFGYTF.

The CDR3 DNA follows: TGTGCCAGCAGGGACCGACAGGGGCAGTCGCCCAACTACGAGCAGTACTTC. Translating gives CASRDRQGQSPNYEQYF. The chain employs TRBV13 and TRBJ2-5; 8 nucleotides match TRBD1. TRBJ2-7 explains the end of the DNA better; the J call may be wrong. This CDR3 has 17 residues. Germline V gives CDR1 PRHDT, CDR2 FYEKMQ (reference sequence).

The chain combines TRBV11-2 with TRBJ1-1; 11 nucleotides agree with TRBD1. Germline-derived CDR1 and CDR2 are SGHAT and FQNNGV. V shed 3 bases and J 4 bases; nucleotides not matched to a gene: 1. The CDR3 contains 14 residues. CDR3 region: CASSFGTGGTEAFF. In nucleotides, the CDR3 is TGTGCCAGCAGCTTTGGGACAGGGGGCACTGAAGCTTTCTTT.

This clone was detected only a few times. The chain couples TRBV19 to TRBJ2-7; 10 bases align to TRBD2. The V gene's germline CDR1 is LNHDA and CDR2 SQIVND (reference sequence). CDR3 length: 14 residues. The junction had 4 bases not matched to a gene; V was cut back by 6 bases and J by 2 bases. The CDR3 sequence is CASSRTSGAYEQYF. The DNA of the CDR3 is TGTGCCAGTAGCCGGACTAGCGGCGCCTACGAGCAGTACTTC.

V usage is TRBV7-6 and J usage is TRBJ1-3; D unclear. Per the germline V gene, CDR1 is SGHVS and CDR2 is FNYEAQ. CDR3 length: 16 amino acids. V was shortened by 5 bases and J by 1 base, with 15 bases between the two germline ends. This chain's CDR3 is CASSPQVVDSGNTIYF. The CDR3 nucleotides are TGTGCCAGCAGCCCTCAGGTGGTAGATTCTGGAAACACCATATATTTT. Based on the CDR3 plus reference TRBV7-6 and TRBJ1-3, the full variable domain is GAGVSQSPRYKVTKRGQDVALRCDPISGHVSLYWYRQALGQGPEFLTYFNYEAQQDKSGLPNDRFSAERPEGSISTLTIQRTEQRDSAMYRCASSPQVVDSGNTIYFGEGSWLTVV.

In its sample, this clone was seen once. The V call is TRBV11-3, the J call TRBJ1-1; D gene unclear. The CDR3 runs 12 residues. Trimming cost V 4 bases and J 5 bases, with 8 bases left between them. Germline CDR1 is SGHNT and CDR2 is YENEEA. The CDR3 loop is CASSSGLTEAFF. In DNA, the CDR3 is TGTGCCAGCAGCTCTGGGCTGACTGAAGCTTTCTTT. Drawing the rest from reference TRBV11-3 and TRBJ1-1, the complete variable domain is EAGVVQSPRYKIIEKKQPVAFWCNPISGHNTLYWYLQNLGQGPELLIRYENEEAVDDSQLPKDRFSAERLKGVDSTLKIQPAELGDSAVYLCASSSGLTEAFFGQGTRLTVV.

V gene TRBV19 combines with J gene TRBJ2-1; 11 bases are a match to TRBD2. The V and J ends lost 4 bases and 5 bases, in that order; junction bases with no gene match: 7. The length of the CDR3 is 16 residues. CDR1 and CDR2 (germline): LNHDA, SQIVND (reference sequence). The DNA of the CDR3 is TGTGCCAGTAGTACCTCACTAGCGGGGGCCAACAATGAGCAGTTCTTC. Amino acid sequence: CASSTSLAGANNEQFF.

The rearrangement uses TRBV10-3 and TRBJ1-3; 9 bases fit TRBD1. Germline CDR1 and CDR2: ENHRY and SYGVKD. CDR3 length equals 14 residues. The ends lost 9 bases at V and 2 bases at J; junction bases unmatched: 5. CDR3 residues: CAIGDRVPGNTIYF. In DNA, the CDR3 is TGTGCCATAGGGGACAGGGTACCTGGAAACACCATATATTTT.

The genes are TRBV19 and TRBJ1-5; weak D call: TRBD1 (6 bases). From germline, CDR1 is LNHDA and CDR2 SQIVND (reference sequence). There are 16 residues in the CDR3. Trimming stripped 6 bases from V and 1 base from J, with 16 bases between. The CDR3 DNA is TGTGCCAGTAGGAGAGTGGGCAGGGGAAGCAATCAGCCCCAGCATTTT. It codes for CASRRVGRGSNQPQHF.

This clone was detected only once. The chain links TRBV4-3 to TRBJ2-2; D is ambiguous. From germline, CDR1 is LGHNA and CDR2 YSLEER. V lost 1 base, J lost 9 bases, and 6 bases lay in between. This CDR3 is 12 amino acids long. The CDR3 DNA sequence: TGCGCCAGCAGCCAAGTGCGCCGGGAGCTGTTTTTT. The encoded protein is CASSQVRRELFF.

This chain uses TRBV25-1 with TRBJ1-1; 9 bases agree with TRBD1. The germline V gene encodes CDR1 MGHDK and CDR2 SYGVNS. J was trimmed by 5 bases and V by 0 bases; bases with no gene match: 10. The CDR3 has 17 residues. The CDR3 DNA follows: TGTGCCAGCAGTGAATACTCCCCCGGTGGACAGGGGACTGAAGCTTTCTTT. Encoded protein: CASSEYSPGGQGTEAFF. The complete variable domain, with remaining parts taken from reference TRBV25-1 and TRBJ1-1, reads EADIYQTPRYLVIGTGKKITLECSQTMGHDKMYWYQQDPGMELHLIHYSYGVNSTEKGDLSSESTVSRIRTEHFPLTLESARPSHTSQYLCASSEYSPGGQGTEAFFGQGTRLTVV.

The gene calls are TRBV5-1 and TRBJ1-1; tentatively, D is TRBD1 (5 bases). The CDR3 is 14 residues long. Trimming took off 6 bases at V and 5 bases at J, with 17 bases between the two ends. Germline CDR1 SGHRS, CDR2 YFSETQ. This chain's CDR3 is CASNRGGLNTEAFF. In nucleotides, the CDR3 is TGCGCCAGCAATCGGGGGGGTTTAAATACTGAAGCTTTCTTT.

The rearrangement uses TRBV18 and TRBJ2-7, with 9 bases that match TRBD1. Germline V gene data show CDR1 as KGHSH and CDR2 as LQKENI. CDR3 length equals 16 residues. Trimming took 1 base from V and 6 from J; bases not matched to a gene: 10. Here the CDR3 DNA reads TGTGCCAGCTCACCACTTGAGGGACAGGGAGGATCCGAGCAGTACTTC. This gives the protein CASSPLEGQGGSEQYF.

This sequence joins TRBV7-2 and TRBJ2-7; weak D call: TRBD1 (5 bases). The CDR3 length is 13 residues. Germline CDR1 reads SGHTA; CDR2 reads FQGNSA. Between the trimmed V and J ends, which lost 2 bases and 4 bases, there was a span of 9 bases. Here the CDR3 DNA reads TGTGCCAGCAGCTTATGGGGCGGATACGAGCAGTACTTC. Translating gives CASSLWGGYEQYF.

The genes are TRBV6-5 and TRBJ1-1; possible D gene TRBD1, 6 bases. The CDR3 loop spans 11 amino acids. Germline V gene data show CDR1 as MNHEY and CDR2 as SVGAGI. Trimming pared 6 bases from V and 7 bases from J, leaving 9 bases between. CDR3 amino acids: CASRRGSEAFF. For the CDR3, the DNA is TGTGCCAGCAGGAGGGGGAGTGAAGCTTTCTTT.

The CDR3 region is CASSQGTATLNTEAFF. The DNA for the CDR3 is TGCGCCAGCAGCCAAGGGACAGCCACCTTGAACACTGAAGCTTTCTTT. The genes are TRBV4-1 and TRBJ1-1; maybe TRBD1 (6 bases). Trimming pared 1 base from V and 0 bases from J, leaving 12 bases between. The CDR3 contains 16 residues. CDR1 MGHRA and CDR2 YSYEKL come from the germline V gene.